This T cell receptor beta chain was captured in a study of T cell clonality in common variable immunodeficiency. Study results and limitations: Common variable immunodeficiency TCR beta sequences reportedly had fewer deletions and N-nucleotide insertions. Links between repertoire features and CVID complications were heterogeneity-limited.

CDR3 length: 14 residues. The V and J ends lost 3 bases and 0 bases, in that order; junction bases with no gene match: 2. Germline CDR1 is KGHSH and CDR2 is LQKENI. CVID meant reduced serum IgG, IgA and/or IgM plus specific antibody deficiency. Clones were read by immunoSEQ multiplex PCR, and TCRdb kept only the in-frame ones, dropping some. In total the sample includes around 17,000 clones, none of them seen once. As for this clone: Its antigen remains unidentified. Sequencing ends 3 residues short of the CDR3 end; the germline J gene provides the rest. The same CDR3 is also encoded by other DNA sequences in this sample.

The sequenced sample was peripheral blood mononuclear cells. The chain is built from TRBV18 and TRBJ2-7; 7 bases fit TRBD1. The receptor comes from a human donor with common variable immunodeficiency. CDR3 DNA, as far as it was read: TGTGCCAGCTCACCCCGACAGGGCTCCTACGAG. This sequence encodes CASSPRQGSYE. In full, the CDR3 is CASSPRQGSYEQYF.